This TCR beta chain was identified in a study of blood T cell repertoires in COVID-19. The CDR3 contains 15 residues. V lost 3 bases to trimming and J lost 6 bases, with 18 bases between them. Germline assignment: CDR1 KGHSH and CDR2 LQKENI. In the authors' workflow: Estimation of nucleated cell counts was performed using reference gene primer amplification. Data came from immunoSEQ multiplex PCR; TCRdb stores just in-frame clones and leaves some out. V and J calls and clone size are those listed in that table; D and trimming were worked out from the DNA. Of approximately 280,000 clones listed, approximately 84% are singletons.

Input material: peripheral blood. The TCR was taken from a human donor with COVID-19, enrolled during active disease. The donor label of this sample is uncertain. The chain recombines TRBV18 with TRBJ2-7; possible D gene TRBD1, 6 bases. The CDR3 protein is CASSPDGQIESEQYF. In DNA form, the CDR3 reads TGTGCCAGCTCACCTGACGGACAGATCGAGAGCGAGCAGTACTTC.